One and the same sample provided the 22 T cell receptor beta chains below, sequenced in a study of blood T cells in healthy people across ages. The authors ran a second PCR of roughly 6 to 12 cycles using a sample-barcoded 5' primer and a J-beta primer mix. In TCRdb, the 5' RACE reads were re-called with MiXCR into one record per CDR3 protein. Of fewer than 1,200,000 distinct CDR3 sequences in the sample, about 25% were seen once. The same sample was also used in a study of T cells of mothers and their children.

Material for sequencing was blood. These receptors originate from a girl aged 2 to 9 in good health.

This chain links TRBV7-3 with TRBJ2-1, with D possibly matching TRBD2 (5 bases). The end of the DNA aligns better with TRBJ2-5, so the J call may be wrong. CDR1 SGHTA and CDR2 FQGTGA come from the germline V gene. The CDR3 has 12 amino acids. CDR3 sequence reads: CASSFAGGTQYF. CDR3 in DNA: TGTGCCAGCAGCTTCGCTGGAGGGACCCAGTACTTC.

This chain connects TRBV6-6 to TRBJ2-5; D assignment may be TRBD1 or TRBD2 (5 bases each). The DNA end is more similar to TRBJ2-1, so the J call may be wrong. The CDR3 totals 15 residues. Germline V CDR1 and CDR2: MNHNY, SVGAGI (reference sequence). In DNA form, the CDR3 reads TGTGCCAGCAGTTACGACGAAAGAGGGGACAATGAGCAGTTCTTC. This translates into CASSYDERGDNEQFF.

A few counts support this clonotype. V is TRBV20-1 and J is TRBJ2-5, with D perhaps TRBD1 (6 bases). The J call may be in error: the DNA end matches TRBJ2-1 better. The germline CDR1 and CDR2 sequences are DFQATT and SNEGSKA (reference sequence). This CDR3 is 14 amino acids long. The CDR3 is CSAGGAVGANEQFF. The CDR3 DNA reads TGCAGTGCTGGGGGAGCTGTGGGGGCTAATGAGCAGTTCTTC.

This clonotype was observed a few times. The chain uses TRBV20-1 and TRBJ2-5; D unclear. The tail of the sequence fits TRBJ2-7 better, so the J call may be wrong. This CDR3 comprises 12 residues. Per the germline V gene, CDR1 is DFQATT and CDR2 is SNEGSKA (reference sequence). CDR3 bases: TGCAGTGCTAGAATTGGGACCTACGAGCAGTACTTC. It codes for CSARIGTYEQYF.

This clonotype was seen only a few times. The rearrangement uses TRBV4-2 and TRBJ2-4; no clear D. The CDR3 loop spans 14 amino acids. Deletions cut 3 bases from V and 5 bases from J, with 11 bases between. The germline CDR1 and CDR2 sequences are LGHNA and YNFKEQ. CDR3 bases: TGTGCCAGCAGCCACCAGAACCAGGAAAACATTCAGTACTTC. This sequence encodes CASSHQNQENIQYF.

This clonotype came up many times. The chain is built from TRBV7-3 and TRBJ2-2; unclear D gene. The V gene lost 0 bases and the J gene lost 6 bases, with 8 bases spanning the gap. This CDR3 is built from 14 residues. Germline V gene data show CDR1 as SGHTA and CDR2 as FQGTGA. CDR3 in amino acids: CASSLTSGPGELFF. The CDR3 DNA follows: TGTGCCAGCAGCTTAACGTCGGGCCCCGGGGAGCTGTTTTTT.

There are a few counts of this clonotype. V is TRBV7-9 and J is TRBJ1-4; D is unclear. Germline CDR1 SEHNR, CDR2 FQNEAQ (reference sequence). V dropped 0 bases and J dropped 5 bases, with 13 bases sitting between them. This CDR3 has 16 residues. This CDR3 is CASSLAGGGGNEKLFF. CDR3 nucleotides: TGTGCCAGCAGCTTAGCCGGTGGCGGTGGGAATGAAAAACTGTTTTTT.

This clonotype was detected a few times. The chain is built from TRBV5-1 and TRBJ2-6; either TRBD1 or TRBD2 may fit D (5 bases each). From germline, CDR1 is SGHRS and CDR2 YFSETQ. V dropped 3 bases and J dropped 0 bases, with 19 bases sitting between them. CDR3 length: 19 residues. CDR3 bases: TGCGCCAGCAGCTCGCATCAACGGGACGCCTACTCTGGGGCCAACGTCCTGACTTTC. Translation: CASSSHQRDAYSGANVLTF.

The sample holds a few counts of this clonotype. The chain combines TRBV29-1 with TRBJ2-5; D gene uncertain. The CDR3 has 13 residues. Germline assignment: CDR1 SQVTM and CDR2 ANQGSEA. V lost 4 bases and J lost 0, with 9 bases in between. The CDR3 here is CSVGGIYQETQYF. DNA for the CDR3: TGCAGCGTTGGAGGTATTTACCAAGAGACCCAGTACTTC.

The gene calls are TRBV29-1 and TRBJ1-2; possible D gene TRBD1, 5 bases. Trimming pared 6 bases from V and 4 bases from J, leaving 12 bases between. The germline V gene encodes CDR1 SQVTM and CDR2 ANQGSEA. CDR3 length: 12 amino acids. CDR3 sequence (DNA): TGCAGCGTAACAGGTGGGAGCTATGGCTACACCTTC. This encodes CSVTGGSYGYTF. The full variable domain, its missing parts supplied by reference TRBV29-1 and TRBJ1-2, is SAVISQKPSRDICQRGTSLTIQCQVDSQVTMMFWYRQQPGQSLTLIATANQGSEATYESGFVIDKFPISRPNLTFSTLTVSNMSPEDSSIYLCSVTGGSYGYTFGSGTRLTVV.

This chain joins TRBV12-3 or TRBV12-4 and TRBJ2-2, with 7 positions matching TRBD1. The trim removed 6 bases at V and 4 bases at J, leaving 8 bases unmatched. CDR3 length: 15 amino acids. The CDR3 DNA sequence: TGTGCCAGCAGCCCCCTCGACAGGGCCACCGGGGAGCTGTTTTTT. Translation: CASSPLDRATGELFF.

This clonotype has just a few counts. The chain joins TRBV12-3 or TRBV12-4 to TRBJ2-5, with TRBD2 matching 11 bases. Trimming cost V 6 bases and J 5 bases; bases outside gene matches: 17. The CDR3 consists of 18 residues. For the CDR3, the DNA is TGTGCCAGCAGCCTACCCACTAGCGGGAGCCCCGGGTTGGAGACCCAGTACTTC. Protein: CASSLPTSGSPGLETQYF.

This clonotype was recorded a few times. The chain is built from TRBV3-1 and TRBJ2-7; either TRBD1 or TRBD2 may fit D (5 bases each). Trimming removed 5 bases at V and 5 bases at J, with 19 bases between. The CDR3 length is 15 residues. Germline values: CDR1 LGHDT, CDR2 YNNKEL (reference sequence). The DNA for the CDR3 is TGTGCCAGCAGCGGTATCGACAGAGACTACGACGAGCAGTACTTC. As protein: CASSGIDRDYDEQYF.

This clonotype was seen only a few times. The chain has TRBV6-5 and TRBJ2-5; TRBD2 matches 8 bases. This CDR3 comprises 15 residues. The germline V gene has CDR1 MNHEY and CDR2 SVGAGI. V lost 4 bases to trimming and J lost 3 bases; unmatched junction nucleotides: 7. The CDR3 DNA reads as TGTGCCAGCAGTTCATCGACTAGCGCGGAAGAGACCCAGTACTTC. It is translated as CASSSSTSAEETQYF.

This rearrangement joins TRBV4-2 to TRBJ2-7, with D tentatively TRBD2 (6 bases). The germline CDR1 and CDR2 sequences are LGHNA and YNFKEQ. Trimming pared 0 bases from V and 3 bases from J, leaving 12 bases between. This CDR3 has 15 residues. The CDR3 loop is CASSQDTSGLYEQYF. The CDR3 DNA reads as TGTGCCAGCAGCCAAGATACCAGCGGGCTCTACGAGCAGTACTTC.

This clonotype was counted a few times. The gene calls are TRBV7-9 and TRBJ1-2, with unresolved D. This CDR3 is 15 amino acids long. Trimming pared 7 bases from V and 4 bases from J, leaving 19 bases between. Germline CDR1 reads SEHNR; CDR2 reads FQNEAQ (reference sequence). The CDR3 DNA reads TGTGCCAGCATCCCTCGGAGGTGGCTCCTCTATGGCTACACCTTC. Residues: CASIPRRWLLYGYTF.

A few counts support this clonotype. The chain carries TRBV29-1 and TRBJ1-2; no firm D call. Germline CDR1 and CDR2: SQVTM and ANQGSEA. The CDR3 contains 13 residues. V was cut by 5 bases and J by 8 bases, with 18 bases left in between. The CDR3 DNA reads TGCAGCGTTCCTACCGGGCCAATTTACGGCTACACCTTC. This gives the protein CSVPTGPIYGYTF.

This clonotype was picked up a small number of times. The rearrangement uses TRBV5-1 and TRBJ2-1, with 7 bases matching TRBD2. This CDR3 contains 14 residues. In germline, CDR1 is SGHRS, CDR2 YFSETQ. J was trimmed by 2 bases and V by 4 bases; bases with no gene match: 3. The CDR3 sequence is CASSVTSAYNEQFF. As DNA, the CDR3 is TGCGCCAGCAGCGTTACTAGCGCCTACAATGAGCAGTTCTTC.

This clonotype turned up a few times. The gene calls are TRBV9 and TRBJ2-3; no definite D call. In germline, CDR1 is SGDLS, CDR2 YYNGEE. Trimming took 3 bases from V and 3 from J, leaving 8 bases between them. This CDR3 comprises 13 residues. For the CDR3, the DNA is TGTGCCAGCAGCGCCCCCTTAACAGATACGCAGTATTTT. This gives the protein CASSAPLTDTQYF.

This clonotype was observed a handful of times. The rearrangement links TRBV12-3 or TRBV12-4 to TRBJ1-2, with 8 bases identical to TRBD1. This CDR3 spans 14 amino acids. J lost 3 bases, V lost 6 bases, and 6 bases had no gene match. This chain's CDR3 is CASSPGGQDYGYTF. In nucleotides, the CDR3 is TGTGCCAGCAGCCCCGGGGGACAGGACTATGGCTACACCTTC.

With respect to this clonotype: This may come from a read error, since a much larger clone is one base off. The CDR3 loop is CASKGGVSDTQYF. In nucleotides, the CDR3 is TGTGCCAGCAAGGGGGGAGTGTCAGATACGCAGTATTTT. The chain has TRBV2 and TRBJ2-3; D is perhaps TRBD1 or TRBD2 (6 bases each). The ends were cut back, 7 bases at V and 4 bases at J, with 12 bases in the middle. Germline CDR1 and CDR2: SNHLY and FYNNEI. The CDR3 is made up of 13 amino acids.

The V call is TRBV25-1, the J call TRBJ2-1; D possibly matches TRBD1 or TRBD2 (6 bases each). V was cut by 3 bases and J by 5 bases, with 29 bases left in between. Germline V CDR1 and CDR2: MGHDK, SYGVNS. The CDR3 has 20 amino acids. CDR3 bases: TGTGCCAGCAGTGACACTCACGGGGGCAGGGCTTTTAAAAACAACAATGAGCAGTTCTTC. It yields the protein CASSDTHGGRAFKNNNEQFF.